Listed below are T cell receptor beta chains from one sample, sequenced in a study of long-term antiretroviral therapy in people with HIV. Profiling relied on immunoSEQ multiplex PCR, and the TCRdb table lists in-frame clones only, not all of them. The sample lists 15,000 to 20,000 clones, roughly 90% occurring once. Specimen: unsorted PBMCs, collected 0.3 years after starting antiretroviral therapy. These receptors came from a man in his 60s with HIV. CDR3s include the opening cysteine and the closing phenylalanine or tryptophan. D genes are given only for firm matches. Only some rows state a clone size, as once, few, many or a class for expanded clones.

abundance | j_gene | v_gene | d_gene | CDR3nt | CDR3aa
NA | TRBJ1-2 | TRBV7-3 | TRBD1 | TGTGCCAGCAGCCCCGCGGCCGGGACAGGGGGCTTATTAGGCTATGGCTACACCTTC | CASSPAAGTGGLLGYGYTF
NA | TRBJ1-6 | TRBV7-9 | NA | TGTGCCAGCAGCTCGGAATGGAATTCACCCCTCCACTTT | CASSSEWNSPLHF
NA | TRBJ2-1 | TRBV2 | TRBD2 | TGTGCCAGAGGACTAGCTTCCCCAAATGAGCAGTTCTTC | CARGLASPNEQFF
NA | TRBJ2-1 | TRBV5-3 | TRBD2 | TGTGCCAGAAGCCACCCAGCGGGACCTGAGAATGAGCAGTTCTTC | CARSHPAGPENEQFF
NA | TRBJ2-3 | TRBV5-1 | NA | TGCGCCAGCAGCCTCCCCCTGGGGTACCAGGGGCGGACAGATACGCAGTATTTT | CASSLPLGYQGRTDTQYF
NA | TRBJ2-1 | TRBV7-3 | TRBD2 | TGTGCCAGCAGCCCGCCAGAGGCGGGGGGCTCCTACAATGAGCAGTTCTTC | CASSPPEAGGSYNEQFF
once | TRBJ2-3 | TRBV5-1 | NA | TGCGCCAGCAGCTTGGACAGGGCTGCAGATACGCAGTATTTT | CASSLDRAADTQYF
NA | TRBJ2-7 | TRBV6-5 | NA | TGTGCCAGCAGCCCCCCCGGCCCTCGCGAGCAGTACTTC | CASSPPGPREQYF
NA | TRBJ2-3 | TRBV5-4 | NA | TGTGCCAGCAGCTTGAGGGCGGCCAGGACAGATACGCAGTATTTT | CASSLRAARTDTQYF
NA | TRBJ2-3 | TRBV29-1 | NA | TGCAGCATTTCGGGACTTCCAGATACTAGCACAGATACGCAGTATTTT | CSISGLPDTSTDTQYF
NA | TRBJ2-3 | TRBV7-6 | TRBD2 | TGTGCCAGCAGCTTAGGGCTAGCGGGAGGGCAAGATACGCAGTATTTT | CASSLGLAGGQDTQYF
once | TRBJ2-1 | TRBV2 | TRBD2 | TGTGCCAGCAGTGATATTGGTAGCGGGAGTAAAGATGAGCAGTTCTTC | CASSDIGSGSKDEQFF
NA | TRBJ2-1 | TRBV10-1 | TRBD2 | TGCGCCAGCAGTGGGACTAGCGGGAGTGAGGATGAGCAGTTCTTC | CASSGTSGSEDEQFF
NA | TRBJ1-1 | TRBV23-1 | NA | TGCGCCAGCAGCTCAGGGCGGGGCGCTTACGAAGGGATTACTGAAGCTTTCTTT | CASSSGRGAYEGITEAFF
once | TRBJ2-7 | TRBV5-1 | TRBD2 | TGCGCCAGCTCAAGGACTAGCGGGAGCTACGAGCAGTACTTC | CASSRTSGSYEQYF
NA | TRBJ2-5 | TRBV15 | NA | TGTGCCACCAAGAGGGGAACTCAAGAGACCCAGTACTTC | CATKRGTQETQYF
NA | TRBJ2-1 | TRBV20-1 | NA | TGCAGTGCTATGAGAAACAATGAGCAGTTCTTC | CSAMRNNEQFF
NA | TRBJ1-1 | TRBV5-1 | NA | TGCGCCAGCAGCTTGGAGGGGAGGGCCACTGAAGCTTTCTTT | CASSLEGRATEAFF
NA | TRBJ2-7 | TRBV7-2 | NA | TGTGCCAGCAGCTCCAGGGACCTCTACGAGCAGTACTTC | CASSSRDLYEQYF
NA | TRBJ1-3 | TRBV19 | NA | TGTGCCAGTGCGTGGCAGGGAGGATACGCTGGAAACACCATATATTTT | CASAWQGGYAGNTIYF
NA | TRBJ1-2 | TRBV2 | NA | TGTGCCAGCAGTTCCCGGAATCGCTATGGCTACACCTTC | CASSSRNRYGYTF
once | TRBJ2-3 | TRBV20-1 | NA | TGCAGGGGACTTTACACAGATACGCAGTATTTT | CRGLYTDTQYF
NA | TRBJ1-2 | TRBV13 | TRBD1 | TGTGCCAGCAGGTCAGGGGGCGTCGGCTACACCTTC | CASRSGGVGYTF
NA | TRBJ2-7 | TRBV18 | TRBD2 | TGTGCCAGCTCACCACGGGGCCCAGGGCCACTAGCGGGACTTGACGAGCAGTACTTC | CASSPRGPGPLAGLDEQYF
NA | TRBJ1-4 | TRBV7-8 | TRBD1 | TGTGCCAGCAGCTCGGGACAGGGGGGGGTTTTAACTAATGAAAAACTGTTTTTT | CASSSGQGGVLTNEKLFF
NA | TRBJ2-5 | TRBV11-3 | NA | TGTGCCAGCAGCTTAGGGGGCGAAGAGACCCAGTACTTC | CASSLGGEETQYF
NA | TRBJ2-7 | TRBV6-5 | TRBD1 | TGTGCAGCTTACGGAGGACAGGGGCCCTACGAGCAGTACTTC | CAAYGGQGPYEQYF
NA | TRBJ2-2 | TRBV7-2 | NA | TGTGCCAGCAGCTCCCGGCGATACACCGGGGAGCTGTTTTTT | CASSSRRYTGELFF
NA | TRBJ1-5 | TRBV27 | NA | TGTGCCAGCAGTTTAGGACCAGGGAGCAATCAGCCCCAGCATTTT | CASSLGPGSNQPQHF
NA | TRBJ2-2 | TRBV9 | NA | TGTGCCAGCAGCGTAATCGACAGGATGACCGGGGAGCTGTTTTTT | CASSVIDRMTGELFF
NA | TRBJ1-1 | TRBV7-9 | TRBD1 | TGTGCCAGCAGCTCAGACAGGGTGGGGAGAGCTTTCTTT | CASSSDRVGRAFF
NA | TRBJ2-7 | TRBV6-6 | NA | TGTGCCAGCAGTTCGCCGACCCTAGTCTCCTACGAGCAGTACTTC | CASSSPTLVSYEQYF
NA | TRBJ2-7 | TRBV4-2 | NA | TGTGCCAGCAGCCGGCGAACCGACCACTACGAGCAGTACTTC | CASSRRTDHYEQYF
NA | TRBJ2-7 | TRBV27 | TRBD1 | TGTGCCAGCAGTTTATTAGGGGGCAACTCCTACGAGCAGTACTTC | CASSLLGGNSYEQYF
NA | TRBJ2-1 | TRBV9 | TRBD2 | TGTGCCAGCAGCGTCTCCGGGACTACCTACAATGAGCAGTTCTTC | CASSVSGTTYNEQFF
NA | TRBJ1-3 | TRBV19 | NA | TGTGCCAGTAGTATCGCGGCGGACGGGTCTGGAAACACCATATATTTT | CASSIAADGSGNTIYF
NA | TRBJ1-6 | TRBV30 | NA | TGTGCCTGGACTGCTGACAGGACACTTATTCAGCCCTATAATTCACCCCTCCACTTT | CAWTADRTLIQPYNSPLHF
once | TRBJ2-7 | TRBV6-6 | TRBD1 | TGTGCCAGCAGAGAAGAACGGGACAGCCTATACGAGCAGTACTTC | CASREERDSLYEQYF
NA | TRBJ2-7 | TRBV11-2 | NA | TGTGCCAGCAGCCCCACGGAGACAGCCTCCTACGAGCAGTACTTC | CASSPTETASYEQYF
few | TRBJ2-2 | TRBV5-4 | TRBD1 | TGTGCCAGCAGCAGGACAGGGGGCGCGAACACCGGGGAGCTGTTTTTT | CASSRTGGANTGELFF
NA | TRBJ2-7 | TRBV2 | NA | TGTGCCAGCAGCGTCCGCGACGAGCAGTACTTC | CASSVRDEQYF
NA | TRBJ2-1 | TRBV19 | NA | TGTGCCAGTAGGATAGCCCAGCAGTACAATGAGCAGTTCTTC | CASRIAQQYNEQFF
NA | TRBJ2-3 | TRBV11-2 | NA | TGTGCCAGCAGCTTAGTGAACGGGGGAGGCACAGATACGCAGTATTTT | CASSLVNGGGTDTQYF
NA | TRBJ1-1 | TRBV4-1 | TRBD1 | TGCGCCAGCAGCCATCCCTACAGGGGCAAGAACACTGAAGCTTTCTTT | CASSHPYRGKNTEAFF
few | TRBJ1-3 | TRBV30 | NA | TGTGCCTGGAGTTGGGAGGAAGAGAGAAACACCATATATTTT | CAWSWEEERNTIYF